These 14 T cell receptor beta chains came from one sample sequenced in a study of response to subunit inactivated influenza vaccine. Via MiXCR, TCRdb re-called the RT-PCR reads, giving one row per CDR3 protein. This repertoire shows about 650,000 distinct CDR3 sequences, less than 20% found once; its top ten account for around a tenth. The material was PBMCs from blood, obtained 12 days after vaccination. The receptors stem from a man aged 50-60 years who received an inactivated influenza vaccine.

The rearrangement joins TRBV2 to TRBJ1-4; TRBD1 aligns across 7 bases. CDR3 length: 15 amino acids. Germline values: CDR1 SNHLY, CDR2 FYNNEI. The junction had 4 bases not matched to a gene; V was cut back by 6 bases and J by 0 bases. The CDR3 nucleotides are TGTGCCAGCAGGAGCAGGGGGACAACTAATGAAAAACTGTTTTTT. It yields the protein CASRSRGTTNEKLFF. Filled out from reference TRBV2 and TRBJ1-4, the complete variable domain reads EPEVTQTPSHQVTQMGQEVILRCVPISNHLYFYWYRQILGQKVEFLVSFYNNEISEKSEIFDDQFSVERPDGSNFTLKIRSTKLEDSAMYFCASRSRGTTNEKLFFGSGTQLSVL.

This clonotype has more than one count but fewer than ten. The V call is TRBV29-1, the J call TRBJ1-1, with 7 nucleotides matching TRBD1. The V segment lost 0 bases and the J segment 5 bases; nucleotides outside the gene matches: 9. The CDR3 is made up of 15 amino acids. Per germline, CDR1 SQVTM and CDR2 ANQGSEA. CDR3 nucleotides: TGCAGCGTTGAAGATGGACGAGCAGGGGGGACTGAAGCTTTCTTT. Encoded protein: CSVEDGRAGGTEAFF.

The chain links TRBV20-1 to TRBJ2-7; 7 bases match TRBD1. This CDR3 contains 15 residues. Germline lookup yields CDR1 DFQATT and CDR2 SNEGSKA (reference sequence). The V gene end was trimmed by 5 bases and the J gene end by 0 bases; junction bases not matched to a gene: 10. The CDR3 loop is CSASTGDQYSYEQYF. The CDR3 DNA reads as TGCAGTGCTTCCACAGGGGACCAATACTCCTACGAGCAGTACTTC.

V is TRBV27 and J is TRBJ2-7; 7 bases line up with TRBD2. The V segment lost 3 bases and the J segment 0 bases; nucleotides outside the gene matches: 11. The CDR3 is 17 amino acids. CDR1 and CDR2 (germline): MNHEY, SMNVEV (reference sequence). The CDR3 protein is CASSFTGGLPSSYEQYF. CDR3 DNA sequence: TGTGCCAGCAGTTTTACGGGAGGTCTCCCCAGCTCCTACGAGCAGTACTTC.

The chain combines TRBV5-6 with TRBJ2-5; 9 bases line up with TRBD1. Germline V CDR1 and CDR2: SGHDT, YYEEEE. There are 15 residues in the CDR3. J lost 4 bases, V lost 4 bases, and 8 bases had no gene match. The CDR3 spells CASSQPGQGGETQYF. The DNA for the CDR3 is TGTGCCAGCAGCCAACCGGGACAGGGAGGAGAGACCCAGTACTTC.

The rearrangement links TRBV27 to TRBJ2-3, with D perhaps matching TRBD1 (5 bases). V shed 7 bases and J shed 0 bases, with 11 bases lying between them. The CDR3 consists of 14 residues. The germline gives CDR1 MNHEY, CDR2 SMNVEV (reference sequence). The CDR3 region is CASTEKGSTDTQYF. CDR3 coding DNA: TGTGCCAGCACGGAGAAGGGGAGCACAGATACGCAGTATTTT.

The genes are TRBV3-1 and TRBJ1-2; D is unresolved. With 1 base removed from V and 11 bases from J, the gap between germline ends came to 11 bases. CDR1 LGHDT and CDR2 YNNKEL come from the germline V gene (reference sequence). The CDR3 covers 12 residues. CDR3 DNA sequence: TGTGCCAGCAGCCAAGGGATTCAGAGGTACACCTTC. It translates to CASSQGIQRYTF.

V gene TRBV5-1 combines with J gene TRBJ1-6; 9 positions agree with TRBD1. The CDR3 length is 13 residues. V shed 6 bases and J 10 bases; nucleotides not matched to a gene: 5. Germline values: CDR1 SGHRS, CDR2 YFSETQ. The CDR3 protein is CASKGQGGSPLHF. The CDR3 DNA follows: TGCGCCAGCAAGGGACAGGGAGGATCACCCCTCCACTTT.

The sample holds many counts of this clonotype. J is TRBJ2-7 and V is TRBV3-1; a weak D match, TRBD2 (5 bases). Germline-derived CDR1 and CDR2 are LGHDT and YNNKEL (reference sequence). Trimming took off 4 bases at V and 0 bases at J, with 13 bases between the two ends. This CDR3 spans 15 amino acids. DNA for the CDR3: TGTGCCAGCAGCCCAACCGAAGGACTCTCCTACGAGCAGTACTTC. It is translated as CASSPTEGLSYEQYF.

This clonotype turned up a few times. CDR3: CASSSSGQINTGELFF. CDR3 bases: TGTGCCAGCAGTTCCTCGGGACAGATAAACACCGGGGAGCTGTTTTTT. This chain links TRBV28 with TRBJ2-2; 7 bases align to TRBD1. J gave up 2 bases and V 4 bases, and 7 bases lay outside the gene matches. CDR3 length: 16 amino acids. From germline, CDR1 is MDHEN and CDR2 SYDVKM.

In its sample, this clonotype was seen a few times. The CDR3 bases are TGTGCCAGCAGTTATCAGGGGGGACCCTACGAGCAGTACTTC. Its protein product is CASSYQGGPYEQYF. The chain couples TRBV6-2 or TRBV6-3 to TRBJ2-7, with a tentative D call TRBD1 (7 bases). Trimming removed 3 bases at V and 2 bases at J, with 11 bases between. Germline assignment: CDR1 MNHEY and CDR2 SVGEGT. This CDR3 is built from 14 residues.

In its sample, this clonotype was seen a few times. This chain joins TRBV3-1 and TRBJ1-3, with 8 bases identical to TRBD1. The germline V gene has CDR1 LGHDT and CDR2 YNNKEL (reference sequence). The V segment lost 4 bases and the J segment 4 bases; nucleotides outside the gene matches: 3. This CDR3 has 14 amino acids. The CDR3 protein is CASSRTGPGNTIYF. The CDR3 region has the DNA TGTGCCAGCAGCCGGACAGGGCCAGGAAACACCATATATTTT.

The chain employs TRBV12-3 or TRBV12-4 and TRBJ1-5; D is perhaps TRBD1 (5 bases). This CDR3 has 15 amino acids. The V and J ends lost 3 bases and 4 bases respectively, with 13 bases between them. The CDR3 is CASSFMRQRNQPQHF. The CDR3 coding sequence is TGTGCCAGCAGTTTTATGAGACAGAGGAATCAGCCCCAGCATTTT.

This clonotype was seen ten or more times. The chain is built from TRBV5-5 and TRBJ2-1; 8 positions match TRBD2. Germline V CDR1 and CDR2: SGHKS, YYEKEE (reference sequence). V shed 4 bases and J 8 bases; nucleotides not matched to a gene: 14. CDR3 length equals 16 residues. CDR3 DNA: TGTGCCAGCAGCAGCCAGGGAAGCGGGAGTTTCTATGAGCAGTTCTTC. Residues: CASSSQGSGSFYEQFF.